One and the same sample provided the 29 T cell receptor beta chains below, sequenced in a study of T cell responses to AZD1222 COVID-19 vaccine. Generated by immunoSEQ multiplex PCR, the TCRdb table keeps only in-frame clones and is missing some. The table has roughly 93,000 clones, 80% to 90% seen once. Specimen: peripheral blood, collected on day 0 of AZD1222 vaccination. All receptors derive from an adult in good health.

This clone was seen once. This chain uses TRBV14 with TRBJ1-2; D ambiguous. V lost 0 bases and J 8 bases, leaving 7 bases between the germline ends. This CDR3 region has 12 residues. Germline V gene data show CDR1 as SGHDN and CDR2 as FVKESK. The CDR3 DNA sequence: TGTGCCAGCAGCCAAGAACATCAGGGCTACACCTTC. It yields the protein CASSQEHQGYTF. The full variable domain, rest sourced from reference TRBV14 and TRBJ1-2, is EAGVTQFPSHSVIEKGQTVTLRCDPISGHDNLYWYRRVMGKEIKFLLHFVKESKQDESGMPNNRFLAERTGGTYSTLKVQPAELEDSGVYFCASSQEHQGYTFGSGTRLTVV.

The chain is built from TRBV10-2 and TRBJ2-1; the match to TRBD2 covers 11 bases. Losses at the gene ends were 3 bases for V and 9 bases for J; bases not matched to a gene: 4. The CDR3 has 14 amino acids. The germline V gene encodes CDR1 WSHSY and CDR2 SAAADI. CDR3 amino acids: CASSESSGGFEQFF. The DNA of the CDR3 is TGCGCCAGCAGTGAATCTAGCGGGGGGTTTGAGCAGTTCTTC.

The chain has TRBV6-4 and TRBJ1-6; D is ambiguous. Trimming stripped 6 bases from V and 4 bases from J, with 7 bases between. Germline V gene lookup returns CDR1 MRHNA and CDR2 SNTAGT. This CDR3 is 13 amino acids long. In DNA, the CDR3 is TGTGCCAGCAGCCTAGAGTATAATTCACCCCTCCACTTT. This encodes CASSLEYNSPLHF.

The rearrangement joins TRBV7-2 to TRBJ2-5; no clear D. Per the germline V gene, CDR1 is SGHTA and CDR2 is FQGNSA. V lost 1 base, J lost 4 bases, and 7 bases lay in between. The CDR3 contains 13 residues. Here the CDR3 reads CASSLGQAETQYF. Here the CDR3 DNA reads TGTGCCAGCAGCTTAGGCCAGGCAGAGACCCAGTACTTC.

This chain connects TRBV5-5 to TRBJ1-5, with TRBD1 matching over 7 bases. Germline CDR1 and CDR2: SGHKS and YYEKEE (reference sequence). The CDR3 length is 15 residues. The ends lost 3 bases at V and 0 bases at J; junction bases unmatched: 3. DNA of the CDR3: TGTGCCAGCAGCTACGGGACAGTTAGCAATCAGCCCCAGCATTTT. It translates to CASSYGTVSNQPQHF.

The rearrangement joins TRBV2 to TRBJ2-7, with a tentative D call TRBD1 (5 bases). Between the trimmed V and J ends, which lost 4 bases and 4 bases, there was a span of 11 bases. Per the germline V gene, CDR1 is SNHLY and CDR2 is FYNNEI. The CDR3 sequence is 13 residues long. For the CDR3, the DNA is TGTGCCAGCAGTGTAACAGGATATTACGAGCAGTACTTC. Its translation: CASSVTGYYEQYF.

The chain joins TRBV6-1 to TRBJ1-4; D remains unclear. Trimming took off 2 bases at V and 7 bases at J, with 11 bases between the two ends. CDR3 length: 14 residues. Per germline, CDR1 MNHNS and CDR2 SASEGT. This chain's CDR3 is CASSELTVPEKLFF. The DNA of the CDR3 is TGTGCCAGCAGTGAATTAACAGTCCCTGAAAAACTGTTTTTT.

This clone was recorded once. The J gene is TRBJ2-1, the V gene TRBV7-3; D remains ambiguous. V was pared by 5 bases and J by 4 bases, with 18 bases between. CDR3 length: 16 residues. Per germline, CDR1 SGHTA and CDR2 FQGTGA. In nucleotides, the CDR3 is TGTGCCAGCAGCCGACGACCCTACTTGAGTTACAATGAGCAGTTCTTC. This translates into CASSRRPYLSYNEQFF.

This clone was seen only once. The chain carries TRBV7-3 and TRBJ2-1, with TRBD1 matching 7 bases. Germline CDR1 reads SGHTA; CDR2 reads FQGTGA. CDR3 length: 14 amino acids. V lost 5 bases to trimming and J lost 6 bases; unmatched junction nucleotides: 7. This chain's CDR3 is CASSPGAGGNEQFF. The CDR3 DNA follows: TGTGCCAGCAGCCCTGGAGCAGGGGGCAATGAGCAGTTCTTC.

The J gene is TRBJ1-5, the V gene TRBV19; 7 nucleotides match TRBD1. Germline trimming cut 3 bases from V and 4 bases from J; bases unmatched to any gene: 15. This CDR3 comprises 18 residues. CDR1 and CDR2 (germline): LNHDA, SQIVND (reference sequence). DNA of the CDR3: TGTGCCAGTAGTATTAGCCGAGCCTTGACAGGGAGGAATCAGCCCCAGCATTTT. Protein sequence: CASSISRALTGRNQPQHF.

The chain joins TRBV7-3 to TRBJ1-1; D unresolved. The ends were cut back, 2 bases at V and 6 bases at J, with 13 bases in the middle. Germline V gives CDR1 SGHTA, CDR2 FQGTGA. CDR3 length: 14 amino acids. The CDR3 loop reads CASSLVPGMPEAFF. In DNA form, the CDR3 reads TGTGCCAGCAGCTTAGTTCCGGGAATGCCTGAAGCTTTCTTT.

The chain recombines TRBV7-8 with TRBJ1-6; 7 nucleotides match TRBD1. V shed 1 base, J shed 3 bases, and the junction held 6 bases outside the gene matches. CDR3 size: 17 residues. Germline loops: CDR1 SGHVS, CDR2 FQNEAQ. The CDR3 region is CASSLVETGIYNSPLHF. CDR3 nucleotide sequence: TGTGCCAGCAGCTTAGTAGAGACAGGGATCTATAATTCACCCCTCCACTTT.

This clone was seen a single time. This sequence joins TRBV6-4 and TRBJ1-2, with D tentatively TRBD1 (5 bases). V gave up 0 bases and J gave up 4 bases, with 15 bases separating them. From germline, CDR1 is MRHNA and CDR2 SNTAGT. This CDR3 comprises 16 residues. The CDR3 here is CASSDSAGSKVYGYTF. The CDR3, as DNA: TGTGCCAGCAGTGACTCGGCAGGGAGTAAGGTCTATGGCTACACCTTC.

The rearrangement uses TRBV30 and TRBJ2-3; 9 bases align to TRBD1. Germline V gene data show CDR1 as GTSNPN and CDR2 as SVGIG (reference sequence). The ends lost 4 bases at V and 5 bases at J; junction bases unmatched: 4. This CDR3 spans 13 amino acids. CDR3 bases: TGTGCCTGGAAAGGGACAGGGCGAGATACGCAGTATTTT. Protein: CAWKGTGRDTQYF.

V and J are TRBV4-1 and TRBJ1-4; D gene uncertain. The V gene lost 1 base and the J gene lost 3 bases, with 15 bases spanning the gap. The length of the CDR3 is 17 residues. Germline V lookup: CDR1 MGHRA, CDR2 YSYEKL. CDR3 DNA: TGCGCCAGCAGCCAAGGACTCGGGCAGGAATCTAATGAAAAACTGTTTTTT. This codes for CASSQGLGQESNEKLFF.

The V call is TRBV28, the J call TRBJ1-2, with no clear D. This CDR3 contains 18 residues. With 1 base removed from V and 3 bases from J, the gap between germline ends came to 21 bases. Germline CDR1 MDHEN, CDR2 SYDVKM. CDR3 in DNA: TGTGCCAGCAGTTTATTTGCCGGCCGCCGCCAGGTCTACTATGGCTACACCTTC. It yields the protein CASSLFAGRRQVYYGYTF.

The sample holds one count of this clone. The chain couples TRBV6-2 or TRBV6-3 to TRBJ2-3; possibly TRBD1 for D (6 bases). The CDR3 has 14 amino acids. Trimming removed 4 bases from V and 2 bases from J, with 10 bases in between. CDR1 and CDR2 from the germline V gene are MNHEY and SVGEGT. In nucleotides, the CDR3 is TGTGCCAGCAGTTCGGGACATTTCACAGATACGCAGTATTTT. Its translation is CASSSGHFTDTQYF.

The chain links TRBV7-9 to TRBJ2-5; 8 bases fit TRBD1. CDR1 and CDR2 from the germline V gene are SEHNR and FQNEAQ (reference sequence). The CDR3 spans 15 residues. The J segment lost 4 bases and the V segment lost 6 bases, leaving 10 bases of the junction unmatched. CDR3: CASSFAGTGAETQYF. CDR3 sequence (DNA): TGTGCCAGCAGTTTCGCCGGGACAGGCGCAGAGACCCAGTACTTC.

The V and J genes are TRBV2 and TRBJ1-3; TRBD1 is a possible D gene (5 bases). Trimming removed 6 bases at V and 0 bases at J, with 12 bases between. The CDR3 is 15 residues long. Germline V gives CDR1 SNHLY, CDR2 FYNNEI. CDR3 in amino acids: CASRWGLPSGNTIYF. CDR3 bases: TGTGCCAGCAGGTGGGGACTTCCCTCTGGAAACACCATATATTTT.

The rearrangement links TRBV14 to TRBJ2-3; D gene uncertain. This CDR3 spans 13 amino acids. Germline V lookup: CDR1 SGHDN, CDR2 FVKESK. With 0 bases removed from V and 5 bases from J, the gap between germline ends came to 6 bases. CDR3: CASSQDLEDTQYF. CDR3 bases: TGTGCCAGCAGCCAAGATCTCGAAGATACGCAGTATTTT. Supplemented by reference TRBV14 and TRBJ2-3, the full variable domain reads EAGVTQFPSHSVIEKGQTVTLRCDPISGHDNLYWYRRVMGKEIKFLLHFVKESKQDESGMPNNRFLAERTGGTYSTLKVQPAELEDSGVYFCASSQDLEDTQYFGPGTRLTVL.

This clone was recorded only once. The CDR3 loop reads CASSLGRINYGYTF. The CDR3 DNA sequence: TGTGCCAGCAGCTTAGGCCGAATTAACTATGGCTACACCTTC. The chain uses TRBV7-2 and TRBJ1-2, with D hard to call. The CDR3 is 14 amino acids. CDR1 SGHTA and CDR2 FQGNSA come from the germline V gene. V lost 1 base and J lost 1, with 7 bases in between.

V and J are TRBV7-2 and TRBJ1-2; 7 bases are a match to TRBD1. Germline CDR1 SGHTA, CDR2 FQGNSA. J lost 5 bases, V lost 1 base, and 1 base had no gene match. The CDR3 runs to 13 residues. The DNA of the CDR3 is TGTGCCAGCAGCTTAGACAGGGGATATGGCTACACCTTC. Its protein product is CASSLDRGYGYTF.

The CDR3 DNA sequence: TGTGCCAGCAGCGTACAAACAGGGTCTGGAAACACCATATATTTT. Its protein is CASSVQTGSGNTIYF. The genes are TRBV9 and TRBJ1-3; possibly TRBD1 for D (6 bases). V lost 1 base to trimming and J lost 1 base, with 9 bases between them. The CDR3 is 15 amino acids. Germline V lookup: CDR1 SGDLS, CDR2 YYNGEE.

The J gene is TRBJ2-5, the V gene TRBV19; 8 positions match TRBD2. V was clipped by 1 base and J by 1 base; unmatched bases: 2. CDR3 length: 15 amino acids. Germline V CDR1 and CDR2: LNHDA, SQIVND (reference sequence). The CDR3, as DNA: TGTGCCAGTAGTATAGTAGCGGGGACCCAAGAGACCCAGTACTTC. This gives the protein CASSIVAGTQETQYF.

DNA of the CDR3: TGTGCCAGCTCAAAGGACAGGGAGGATGGCTACACCTTC. Its protein is CASSKDREDGYTF. The J gene is TRBJ1-2, the V gene TRBV18; the match to TRBD1 covers 8 bases. The CDR3 is 13 amino acids. The V and J ends lost 5 bases and 6 bases, in that order; junction bases with no gene match: 5. Germline V gene lookup returns CDR1 KGHSH and CDR2 LQKENI.

This CDR3 is CASSTQIPNTEAFF. The CDR3 DNA reads as TGTGCCAGCAGCACCCAAATTCCGAACACTGAAGCTTTCTTT. The chain employs TRBV7-8 and TRBJ1-1; D is undetermined. Per the germline V gene, CDR1 is SGHVS and CDR2 is FQNEAQ. V was pared by 5 bases and J by 1 base, with 11 bases between. The CDR3 spans 14 residues.

V usage is TRBV2 and J usage is TRBJ1-6; 7 nucleotides agree with TRBD1. The CDR3 covers 15 residues. Germline CDR1 reads SNHLY; CDR2 reads FYNNEI. V lost 8 bases to trimming and J lost 5 bases; unmatched junction nucleotides: 9. The CDR3 sequence is CASRRGDSDNSPLHF. For the CDR3, the DNA is TGTGCCAGCCGACGTGGGGACAGCGATAATTCACCCCTCCACTTT.

The chain is built from TRBV2 and TRBJ1-2; 7 nucleotides agree with TRBD1. J was trimmed by 3 bases and V by 6 bases; bases with no gene match: 7. The CDR3 has 14 residues. Germline CDR1 is SNHLY and CDR2 is FYNNEI. As DNA, the CDR3 is TGTGCCAGCAGGGCCGGACAGGACTACTATGGCTACACCTTC. This encodes CASRAGQDYYGYTF.

The rearrangement uses TRBV7-2 and TRBJ2-7, with 10 positions matching TRBD1. Per the germline V gene, CDR1 is SGHTA and CDR2 is FQGNSA. The ends lost 4 bases at V and 5 bases at J; junction bases unmatched: 8. The CDR3 contains 15 residues. The CDR3 coding sequence is TGTGCCAGCAGCTCAGACGGGACAGGGGTCCACGAGCAGTACTTC. Translating gives CASSSDGTGVHEQYF.